Below are 15 T cell receptor beta chains sequenced from a single sample in a study of blood T cell repertoires in COVID-19. Method: immunoSEQ multiplex PCR; TCRdb's copy keeps in-frame clones and lacks some. The table includes around 65,000 clones, around four fifths detected once. Sequenced: peripheral blood. All receptors come from a woman older than 75 with active or convalescent COVID-19.

The CDR3 spells CASSLRQGDRGYTF. CDR3 DNA sequence: TGTGCCAGCAGCCTCCGACAGGGGGATCGTGGCTACACCTTC. V usage is TRBV11-3 and J usage is TRBJ1-2; 9 bases align to TRBD1. This CDR3 contains 14 residues. V shed 5 bases, J shed 7 bases, and the junction held 8 bases outside the gene matches. Looked up from germline, CDR1 is SGHNT and CDR2 is YENEEA.

The chain employs TRBV11-2 and TRBJ1-5; possible D gene TRBD1, 6 bases. From germline, CDR1 is SGHAT and CDR2 FQNNGV. The V end lost 1 base, the J end lost 3 bases, and 19 bases lay between the germline ends. The CDR3 is made up of 18 amino acids. The CDR3: CASSLGGNQGRNNQPQHF. CDR3 sequence (DNA): TGTGCCAGCAGCTTAGGTGGGAACCAGGGGCGTAACAATCAGCCCCAGCATTTT.

The V and J genes are TRBV7-2 and TRBJ2-6; D call uncertain. CDR1 and CDR2 (germline): SGHTA, FQGNSA. CDR3 length: 15 amino acids. V lost 1 base to trimming and J lost 4 bases, with 8 bases between them. The chain's CDR3 is CASSLGGDGANVLTF. CDR3 in DNA: TGTGCCAGCAGCTTAGGAGGAGACGGGGCCAACGTCCTGACTTTC. The full variable domain, completed using reference TRBV7-2 and TRBJ2-6, is GAGVSQSPSNKVTEKGKDVELRCDPISGHTALYWYRQSLGQGLEFLIYFQGNSAPDKSGLPSDRFSAERTGGSVSTLTIQRTQQEDSAVYLCASSLGGDGANVLTFGAGSRLTVL.

The chain has TRBV5-1 and TRBJ2-7; D perhaps matches TRBD1 (6 bases). With 7 bases removed from V and 6 bases from J, the gap between germline ends came to 17 bases. CDR3 length equals 13 residues. CDR1 is SGHRS and CDR2 is YFSETQ in the germline V gene. The CDR3 sequence is CASQKEQGAEQYF. CDR3 DNA sequence: TGCGCCAGCCAAAAAGAACAGGGCGCCGAGCAGTACTTC.

This sequence joins TRBV29-1 and TRBJ2-5; TRBD2 matches 7 bases. Germline lookup yields CDR1 SQVTM and CDR2 ANQGSEA. The trim removed 3 bases at V and 5 bases at J, leaving 6 bases unmatched. This CDR3 has 13 amino acids. CDR3 amino acids: CSVDKEGGETQYF. CDR3 in DNA: TGCAGCGTTGATAAAGAGGGAGGGGAGACCCAGTACTTC.

The chain links TRBV6-4 to TRBJ1-6, with D hard to call. Germline V lookup: CDR1 MRHNA, CDR2 SNTAGT. With 3 bases removed from V and 10 bases from J, the gap between germline ends came to 13 bases. The CDR3 is made up of 14 amino acids. The CDR3 DNA follows: TGTGCCAGCAGTGAAGGAGGAAGTGAGTCACCCCTCCACTTT. Its protein is CASSEGGSESPLHF.

This clone was observed a few times. V gene TRBV5-1 combines with J gene TRBJ1-2; 9 bases line up with TRBD1. CDR1 is SGHRS and CDR2 is YFSETQ in the germline V gene. V was clipped by 4 bases and J by 8 bases; unmatched bases: 15. This CDR3 region has 16 residues. The CDR3 reads CASSTLTGQGPGGYTF. CDR3 coding DNA: TGCGCCAGCAGCACCTTAACGGGACAGGGCCCAGGAGGCTACACCTTC.

The V gene is TRBV18, the J gene TRBJ2-5, with 7 bases identical to TRBD2. Unmatched junction bases numbered 11, after V lost 0 bases and J lost 4 bases. Germline CDR1 reads KGHSH; CDR2 reads LQKENI. This CDR3 comprises 17 residues. Here the CDR3 reads CASSPPGRGAGAETQYF. CDR3 DNA sequence: TGTGCCAGCTCACCACCGGGCCGGGGCGCGGGAGCAGAGACCCAGTACTTC.

The CDR3 region has the DNA TGTGCCACCAGTCCGGCAGGGATGAATGAGCAGTTCTTC. Protein product: CATSPAGMNEQFF. The V and J genes are TRBV24-1 and TRBJ2-1, with D possibly TRBD1 on 5 matching bases. The CDR3 is 13 residues long. V lost 6 bases and J 7 bases, leaving 12 bases between the germline ends. The V gene's germline CDR1 is KGHDR and CDR2 SFDVKD.

The J gene is TRBJ2-1, the V gene TRBV6-5; weak D call: TRBD1 (6 bases). Germline lookup yields CDR1 MNHEY and CDR2 SVGAGI. This CDR3 region has 14 residues. V lost 3 bases and J 6 bases, leaving 12 bases between the germline ends. The CDR3 loop reads CASSYTGFTNEQFF. The CDR3 DNA follows: TGTGCCAGCAGTTATACAGGGTTCACCAATGAGCAGTTCTTC.

CDR3 DNA: TGTGCCAGCAGCCCCAACAGGGGGAAACTTTATGAGCAGTACTTC. Translated, it gives CASSPNRGKLYEQYF. The genes are TRBV7-9 and TRBJ2-7; 8 bases are shared with TRBD1. CDR1 and CDR2 (germline): SEHNR, FQNEAQ (reference sequence). Trimming at V came to 5 bases and at J to 7 bases, leaving 13 bases not matched to a gene. CDR3 length equals 15 residues.

The chain has TRBV5-4 and TRBJ2-6; D is ambiguous. CDR1 is SGHNT, CDR2 YYREEE, per germline (reference sequence). V lost 1 base, J lost 0 bases, and 5 bases lay in between. The length of the CDR3 is 15 residues. The CDR3 reads CASSLPGSGANVLTF. CDR3 nucleotide sequence: TGTGCCAGCAGCTTGCCGGGCTCTGGGGCCAACGTCCTGACTTTC. The variable domain in full, completed from reference TRBV5-4 and TRBJ2-6, reads ETGVTQSPTHLIKTRGQQVTLRCSSQSGHNTVSWYQQALGQGPQFIFQYYREEENGRGNFPPRFSGLQFPNYSSELNVNALELDDSALYLCASSLPGSGANVLTFGAGSRLTVL.

This chain uses TRBV29-1 with TRBJ2-5; 11 bases align to TRBD2. This CDR3 has 12 amino acids. In germline, CDR1 is SQVTM, CDR2 ANQGSEA. Trimming at V came to 5 bases and at J to 4 bases, leaving 0 bases not matched to a gene. The DNA for the CDR3 is TGCAGCGTTACTAGCGGGGGAGAGACCCAGTACTTC. It yields the protein CSVTSGGETQYF. Full variable domain (missing parts from reference TRBV29-1 and TRBJ2-5): SAVISQKPSRDICQRGTSLTIQCQVDSQVTMMFWYRQQPGQSLTLIATANQGSEATYESGFVIDKFPISRPNLTFSTLTVSNMSPEDSSIYLCSVTSGGETQYFGPGTRLLVL.

This clone was observed a handful of times. The chain uses TRBV21-1 and TRBJ2-2; TRBD2 is the table's D call, not checked against the DNA. TRBV21-1 constitutes a pseudogene. The CDR3 spans 16 residues. CDR3: CASSKKFQTSTGELFF. Written as DNA, the CDR3 is TGTGCCAGCAGCAAAAAGTTCCAGACTAGCACCGGGGAGCTGTTTTTT.

The chain carries TRBV7-3 and TRBJ1-1; 7 bases match TRBD1. This CDR3 spans 16 amino acids. V shed 1 base and J 4 bases; nucleotides not matched to a gene: 9. The germline V gene encodes CDR1 SGHTA and CDR2 FQGTGA. The CDR3 DNA is TGTGCCAGCAGCTTAATGGGTACAGGGGTGGGCACTGAAGCTTTCTTT. Encoded protein: CASSLMGTGVGTEAFF.